These 27 T cell receptor beta chains were sequenced from one sample in a study of neurological immune-mediated disorders. Stated time point: longitudinal time-point 1 (baseline). TCRdb processed the 5' RACE reads anew with MiXCR; each CDR3 protein has one entry. The data contain some 71,000 distinct CDR3 sequences, around 9.6% of them singletons. The source material was PBMCs. Every receptor here comes from a man aged 25-40 years in good health.

This clonotype showed up many times. The V gene is TRBV24-1, the J gene TRBJ2-1, with D uncertain. This CDR3 spans 12 amino acids. Deletions cut 4 bases from V and 3 bases from J, with 3 bases between. Germline CDR1 is KGHDR and CDR2 is SFDVKD. The CDR3 DNA reads TGTGCCACCAGTGAGAACTACAATGAGCAGTTCTTC. It specifies CATSENYNEQFF.

This clonotype was detected ten times or more. This sequence joins TRBV20-1 and TRBJ1-5; the D gene is possibly TRBD1 (5 bases). Between the trimmed V and J ends, which lost 5 bases and 4 bases, there was a span of 15 bases. Germline V CDR1 and CDR2: DFQATT, SNEGSKA (reference sequence). This CDR3 is built from 14 residues. CDR3 amino acids: CSAGDAWGNQPQHF. DNA for the CDR3: TGCAGTGCTGGGGACGCCTGGGGGAATCAGCCCCAGCATTTT.

This clonotype was seen ten or more times. The chain uses TRBV29-1 and TRBJ1-1, with D possibly matching TRBD1 (6 bases). CDR3 size: 14 residues. Trimming removed 6 bases at V and 6 bases at J, with 20 bases between. Germline values: CDR1 SQVTM, CDR2 ANQGSEA. CDR3 protein: CSVTLGGGAAEAFF. For the CDR3, the DNA is TGCAGCGTGACGCTTGGGGGGGGCGCAGCTGAAGCTTTCTTT.

This clonotype was seen many times. This chain links TRBV7-9 with TRBJ2-7, with 8 nucleotides matching TRBD1. This CDR3 spans 14 amino acids. CDR1 and CDR2 from the germline V gene are SEHNR and FQNEAQ (reference sequence). V lost 8 bases and J lost 3; bases outside the gene matches: 9. CDR3 sequence: CASGTGQGIYEQYF. CDR3 nucleotide sequence: TGTGCCAGCGGAACAGGACAGGGTATCTACGAGCAGTACTTC.

In its sample, this clonotype was seen many times. The J gene is TRBJ2-2, the V gene TRBV28; no reliable D call. Germline V gives CDR1 MDHEN, CDR2 SYDVKM. V was cut by 8 bases and J by 3 bases, with 10 bases left in between. The CDR3 totals 13 residues. CDR3 sequence: CASGTTDTGELFF. The CDR3 nucleotides read TGTGCCAGCGGCACAACGGACACCGGGGAGCTGTTTTTT.

This clonotype was seen at least ten times. The V call is TRBV5-1, the J call TRBJ2-5, with 7 nucleotides matching TRBD1. Trimming at V came to 2 bases and at J to 5 bases, leaving 3 bases not matched to a gene. Germline lookup yields CDR1 SGHRS and CDR2 YFSETQ. There are 13 residues in the CDR3. The DNA for the CDR3 is TGCGCCAGCAGCTTCACAGGGGAGGAGACCCAGTACTTC. Translating it yields CASSFTGEETQYF.

There are a few counts of this clonotype. The chain is built from TRBV12-3 or TRBV12-4 and TRBJ1-3; D not certain. The germline V and J ends were trimmed by 4 bases and 0 bases, with 10 bases remaining between them. The CDR3 sequence is 15 residues long. CDR3 region: CASSYGTLSGNTIYF. DNA for the CDR3: TGTGCCAGCAGTTACGGAACTCTCTCTGGAAACACCATATATTTT.

This clonotype was observed at least ten times. V gene TRBV7-2 combines with J gene TRBJ2-7, with D perhaps matching TRBD2 (5 bases). Germline CDR1 reads SGHTA; CDR2 reads FQGNSA. Trimming took off 4 bases at V and 4 bases at J, with 14 bases between the two ends. The CDR3 spans 14 residues. The CDR3 sequence is CASSSSTNLYEQYF. The DNA of the CDR3 is TGTGCCAGCAGCTCTTCGACTAACCTATACGAGCAGTACTTC.

Turning to this clonotype: A much larger clone is a single base away; this may be a read error. This chain links TRBV7-9 with TRBJ2-3; 9 nucleotides agree with TRBD1. The CDR3 totals 15 residues. CDR1 is SEHNR, CDR2 FQNEAQ, per germline (reference sequence). In nucleotides, the CDR3 is TGTGCCAGCAGCTCGGGACAGGGCGGCACATATACGCAGTATTTT. Protein sequence: CASSSGQGGTYTQYF.

Regarding this clonotype: A much larger clone differs from this one at a single base, so this may be a read error. V and J are TRBV5-1 and TRBJ2-1; possibly TRBD1 or TRBD2 for D (5 bases each). The V and J ends lost 4 bases and 5 bases respectively, with 28 bases between them. This CDR3 region has 19 residues. Germline-derived CDR1 and CDR2 are SGHRS and YFSETQ. CDR3 nucleotides: TGCGCCAGCAGCCCCGGAAATCTCGCTACAGTGTGGGGACACAATGAGCAGTTCTTC. Its translation: CASSPGNLATVWGHNEQFF.

This clonotype was recorded at least ten times. The CDR3 nucleotides read TGCGCGGGCAGGGGAACCTCTGGGGCCAACGTCCTGACTTTC. This sequence encodes CAGRGTSGANVLTF. The chain employs TRBV29-1 and TRBJ2-6; D perhaps matches TRBD1 (6 bases). The CDR3 extends over 14 amino acids. The germline gives CDR1 SQVTM, CDR2 ANQGSEA.

This clonotype appeared many times. The genes are TRBV21-1 and TRBJ1-2; the table calls TRBD1, which could not be checked here. TRBV21-1 is a pseudogene locus. This CDR3 has 18 residues. The CDR3 loop is CASSKNLEVPMGTYGYTF. The CDR3, as DNA: TGTGCCAGCAGCAAAAACCTTGAGGTCCCGATGGGGACCTATGGCTACACCTTC.

This clonotype was counted many times. The chain employs TRBV7-6 and TRBJ1-4; D is uncertain. The germline CDR1 and CDR2 sequences are SGHVS and FNYEAQ. Trimming removed 7 bases from V and 7 bases from J, with 13 bases in between. The CDR3 loop spans 13 amino acids. The CDR3 region is CASTPSVGEKLFF. The DNA of the CDR3 is TGTGCCAGCACCCCGAGTGTTGGTGAAAAACTGTTTTTT.

At least ten counts were recorded for this clonotype. This chain links TRBV7-9 with TRBJ2-7; TRBD2 agrees at 14 bases. J lost 3 bases, V lost 4 bases, and 2 bases had no gene match. The germline gives CDR1 SEHNR, CDR2 FQNEAQ (reference sequence). The CDR3 consists of 15 residues. CDR3 in amino acids: CASSSGLAGVYEQYF. CDR3 nucleotides: TGTGCCAGCAGCTCGGGACTAGCGGGAGTCTACGAGCAGTACTTC.

This clonotype was counted many times. The chain recombines TRBV7-2 with TRBJ2-1; D might be TRBD1 (6 bases). The germline gives CDR1 SGHTA, CDR2 FQGNSA. Trimming took 2 bases from V and 10 from J, leaving 15 bases between them. The CDR3 is 14 amino acids. CDR3 in amino acids: CASSLSGRGYEQFF. DNA for the CDR3: TGTGCCAGCAGCTTAAGCGGCAGGGGATACGAGCAGTTCTTC.

As regards this clonotype: An end of the junction differs from the germline gene, which may be a read error. The genes are TRBV11-2 and TRBJ1-4, with D unresolved. Per the germline V gene, CDR1 is SGHAT and CDR2 is FQNNGV. The CDR3 runs 15 residues. The DNA of the CDR3 is TGTACCAGCAGCTTAATGGGTGGGGCTAATGAAAAACTGTTTTTT. It is translated as CTSSLMGGANEKLFF.

This clonotype was recorded a few times. The J gene is TRBJ2-1, the V gene TRBV11-2, with 9 bases lining up with TRBD2. This CDR3 has 17 residues. After removal of 4 bases from V and 4 bases from J, the junction contained 11 bases not matched to a gene. Germline V CDR1 and CDR2: SGHAT, FQNNGV. Here the CDR3 DNA reads TGTGCCAGCAGCTCACCGGGTGTAGCGGGGGAGTACAATGAGCAGTTCTTC. As protein: CASSSPGVAGEYNEQFF.

This clonotype turned up a few times. V is TRBV20-1 and J is TRBJ1-1; weak D call: TRBD1 (5 bases). Between the trimmed V and J ends, which lost 3 bases and 3 bases, there was a span of 11 bases. This CDR3 is 13 amino acids long. Per the germline V gene, CDR1 is DFQATT and CDR2 is SNEGSKA (reference sequence). DNA of the CDR3: TGCAGTGCTAGTTTAAGGGGATACACTGAAGCTTTCTTT. Its translation: CSASLRGYTEAFF.

This clonotype was seen a handful of times. The chain couples TRBV3-1 to TRBJ2-2; D gene ambiguous. CDR3 length equals 14 residues. V lost 1 base, J lost 1 base, and 4 bases lay in between. The V gene's germline CDR1 is LGHDT and CDR2 YNNKEL (reference sequence). DNA of the CDR3: TGTGCCAGCAGCCAAGGGCTGAACACCGGGGAGCTGTTTTTT. Translated, it gives CASSQGLNTGELFF.

With respect to this clonotype: A read error is possible here, since a much larger clone lies one base away. This sequence joins TRBV18 and TRBJ2-7; 12 nucleotides match TRBD1. V gave up 8 bases and J gave up 4 bases; unmatched junction bases: 6. Germline V gives CDR1 KGHSH, CDR2 LQKENI. The CDR3 sequence is 14 residues long. CDR3 bases: TGTGCCAGCCGCTGGGGACAGGGGGCTTACGAGCAGTACTTC. This codes for CASRWGQGAYEQYF.

This clonotype was counted at least ten times. The genes are TRBV5-1 and TRBJ2-3; 9 bases fit TRBD2. The CDR3 length is 17 residues. Per the germline V gene, CDR1 is SGHRS and CDR2 is YFSETQ. The junction had 11 bases not matched to a gene; V was cut back by 4 bases and J by 2 bases. CDR3: CASSNGASGAFTDTQYF. CDR3 nucleotide sequence: TGCGCCAGCAGCAACGGGGCTAGCGGGGCATTCACAGATACGCAGTATTTT.

This clonotype was counted ten times or more. V is TRBV4-1 and J is TRBJ2-1, with D unclear. The CDR3 totals 12 residues. Trimming removed 8 bases at V and 5 bases at J, with 10 bases between. The germline V gene has CDR1 MGHRA and CDR2 YSYEKL. The CDR3, as DNA: TGCGCCAGCTCGGACCTCGACAATGAGCAGTTCTTC. Translation gives CASSDLDNEQFF.

This clonotype was picked up many times. The chain employs TRBV5-1 and TRBJ2-3, with 8 bases aligning to TRBD1. J gave up 3 bases and V 3 bases, and 6 bases lay outside the gene matches. Per germline, CDR1 SGHRS and CDR2 YFSETQ. This CDR3 is built from 15 residues. In DNA form, the CDR3 reads TGCGCCAGCAGCTCGACAGGGGCAACGACAGATACGCAGTATTTT. Amino acid sequence: CASSSTGATTDTQYF.

This clonotype occurred many times. V gene TRBV20-1 combines with J gene TRBJ2-1; D tentatively fits TRBD1 or TRBD2 (5 bases each). The V gene lost 6 bases and the J gene lost 2 bases, with 14 bases spanning the gap. The CDR3 length is 14 residues. Germline V gene lookup returns CDR1 DFQATT and CDR2 SNEGSKA (reference sequence). CDR3 coding DNA: TGCAGTGCAGAGGCCGGGACGGCCTACAATGAGCAGTTCTTC. Protein: CSAEAGTAYNEQFF.

This clonotype was picked up many times. The chain couples TRBV24-1 to TRBJ2-1, with a tentative D call TRBD1 (6 bases). The CDR3 totals 15 residues. Germline V lookup: CDR1 KGHDR, CDR2 SFDVKD. Trimming removed 3 bases from V and 4 bases from J, with 12 bases in between. The CDR3 loop reads CATSDNRDNYNEQFF. As DNA, the CDR3 is TGTGCCACCAGTGATAACCGGGACAATTACAATGAGCAGTTCTTC.

About this clonotype itself: This may come from a read error, since a much larger clone is one base off. The gene calls are TRBV5-1 and TRBJ2-7, with TRBD1 as a possible D gene (6 bases). CDR3 length: 16 residues. From germline, CDR1 is SGHRS and CDR2 YFSETQ. With 3 bases removed from V and 4 bases from J, the gap between germline ends came to 20 bases. CDR3 sequence (DNA): TGCGCCAGCAGCTCCCCCGCCGGGACAAACCTATACGAGCAGTACTTC. Its protein product is CASSSPAGTNLYEQYF. The full variable domain, in which reference TRBV5-1 and TRBJ2-7 provide the parts outside the CDR3, is KAGVTQTPRYLIKTRGQQVTLSCSPISGHRSVSWYQQTPGQGLQFLFEYFSETQRNKGNFPGRFSGRQFSNSRSEMNVSTLELGDSALYLCASSSPAGTNLYEQYFGPGTRLTVT.

Many counts were recorded for this clonotype. The CDR3, as DNA: TGCAGTGCTAGTAAACAGGGGGTGTACAATGAGCAGTTCTTC. It encodes CSASKQGVYNEQFF. The V gene is TRBV20-1, the J gene TRBJ2-1; 8 bases fit TRBD1. V shed 3 bases, J shed 4 bases, and the junction held 5 bases outside the gene matches. This CDR3 has 14 residues. Germline values: CDR1 DFQATT, CDR2 SNEGSKA (reference sequence).